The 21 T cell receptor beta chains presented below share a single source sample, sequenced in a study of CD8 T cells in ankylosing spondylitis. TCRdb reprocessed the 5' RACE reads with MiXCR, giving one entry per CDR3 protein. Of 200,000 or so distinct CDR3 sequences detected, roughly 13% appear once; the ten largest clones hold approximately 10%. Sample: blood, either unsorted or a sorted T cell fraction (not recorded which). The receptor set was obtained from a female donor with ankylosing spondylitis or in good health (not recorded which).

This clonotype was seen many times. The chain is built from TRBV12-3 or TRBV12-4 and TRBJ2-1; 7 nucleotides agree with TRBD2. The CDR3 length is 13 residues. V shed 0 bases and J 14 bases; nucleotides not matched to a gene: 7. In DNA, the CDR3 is TGTGCCAGCAGTTTAGCGGGAGGGCCGACGGAGTTCTTC. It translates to CASSLAGGPTEFF.

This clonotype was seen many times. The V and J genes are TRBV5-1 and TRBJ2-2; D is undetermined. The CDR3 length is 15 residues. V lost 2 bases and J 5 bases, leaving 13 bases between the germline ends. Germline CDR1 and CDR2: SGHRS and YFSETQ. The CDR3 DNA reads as TGCGCCAGCAGCTTACAACAAACAACAACCGGGGAGCTGTTTTTT. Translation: CASSLQQTTTGELFF.

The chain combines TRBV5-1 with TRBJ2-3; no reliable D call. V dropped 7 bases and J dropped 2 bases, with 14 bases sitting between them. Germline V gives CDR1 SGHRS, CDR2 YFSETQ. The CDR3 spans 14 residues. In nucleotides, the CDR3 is TGCGCCAGCCGTGACAAGATCAACACAGATACGCAGTATTTT. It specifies CASRDKINTDTQYF. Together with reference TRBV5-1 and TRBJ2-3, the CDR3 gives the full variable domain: KAGVTQTPRYLIKTRGQQVTLSCSPISGHRSVSWYQQTPGQGLQFLFEYFSETQRNKGNFPGRFSGRQFSNSRSEMNVSTLELGDSALYLCASRDKINTDTQYFGPGTRLTVL.

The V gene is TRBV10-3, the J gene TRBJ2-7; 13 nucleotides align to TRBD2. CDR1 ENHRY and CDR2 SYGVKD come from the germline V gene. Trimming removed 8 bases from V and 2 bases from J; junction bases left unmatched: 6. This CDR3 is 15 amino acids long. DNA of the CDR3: TGTGCCATCCGGACTAGCGGGAGCCAAACCTACGAGCAGTACTTC. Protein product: CAIRTSGSQTYEQYF.

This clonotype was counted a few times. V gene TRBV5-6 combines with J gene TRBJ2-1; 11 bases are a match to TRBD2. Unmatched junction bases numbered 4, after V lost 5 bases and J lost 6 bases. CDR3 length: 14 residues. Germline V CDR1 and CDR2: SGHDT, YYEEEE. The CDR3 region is CASRTSGVTNEQFF. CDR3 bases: TGTGCCAGCAGGACTAGCGGGGTGACCAATGAGCAGTTCTTC. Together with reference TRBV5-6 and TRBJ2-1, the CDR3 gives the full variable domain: DAGVTQSPTHLIKTRGQQVTLRCSPKSGHDTVSWYQQALGQGPQFIFQYYEEEERQRGNFPDRFSGHQFPNYSSELNVNALLLGDSALYLCASRTSGVTNEQFFGPGTRLTVL.

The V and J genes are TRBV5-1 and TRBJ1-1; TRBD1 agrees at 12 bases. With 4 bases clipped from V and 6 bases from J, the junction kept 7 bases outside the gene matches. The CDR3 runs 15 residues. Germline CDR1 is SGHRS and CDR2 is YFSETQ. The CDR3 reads CASSTGQGAMAEAFF. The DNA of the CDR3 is TGCGCCAGCAGCACGGGACAGGGGGCGATGGCTGAAGCTTTCTTT. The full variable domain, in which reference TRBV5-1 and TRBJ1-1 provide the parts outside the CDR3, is KAGVTQTPRYLIKTRGQQVTLSCSPISGHRSVSWYQQTPGQGLQFLFEYFSETQRNKGNFPGRFSGRQFSNSRSEMNVSTLELGDSALYLCASSTGQGAMAEAFFGQGTRLTVV.

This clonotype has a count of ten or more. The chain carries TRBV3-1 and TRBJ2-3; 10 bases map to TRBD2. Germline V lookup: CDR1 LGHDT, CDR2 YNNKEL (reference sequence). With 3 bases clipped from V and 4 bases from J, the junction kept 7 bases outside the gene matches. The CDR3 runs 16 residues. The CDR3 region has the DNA TGTGCCAGCAGCCAGCCAGCGGGAGGGCGGCCAGATACGCAGTATTTT. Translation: CASSQPAGGRPDTQYF.

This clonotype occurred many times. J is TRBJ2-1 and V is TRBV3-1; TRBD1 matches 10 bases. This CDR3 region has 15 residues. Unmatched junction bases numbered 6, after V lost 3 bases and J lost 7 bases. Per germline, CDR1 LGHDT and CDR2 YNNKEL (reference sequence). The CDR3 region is CASSQPGTGVNEQFF. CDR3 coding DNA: TGTGCCAGCAGCCAGCCTGGGACAGGGGTAAATGAGCAGTTCTTC.

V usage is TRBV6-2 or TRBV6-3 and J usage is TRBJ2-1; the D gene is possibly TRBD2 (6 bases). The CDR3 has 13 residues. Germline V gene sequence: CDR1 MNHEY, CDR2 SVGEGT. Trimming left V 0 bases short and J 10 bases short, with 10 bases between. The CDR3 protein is CASSYSTGREQFF. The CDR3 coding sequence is TGTGCCAGCAGTTACTCAACGGGGAGGGAGCAGTTCTTC.

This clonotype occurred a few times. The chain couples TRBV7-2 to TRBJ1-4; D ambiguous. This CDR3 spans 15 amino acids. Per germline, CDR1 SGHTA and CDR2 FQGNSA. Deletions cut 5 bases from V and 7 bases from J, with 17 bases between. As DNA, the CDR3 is TGTGCCAGCAGCCGAGGCCGGGCAACAAGTGAAAAACTGTTTTTT. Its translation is CASSRGRATSEKLFF.

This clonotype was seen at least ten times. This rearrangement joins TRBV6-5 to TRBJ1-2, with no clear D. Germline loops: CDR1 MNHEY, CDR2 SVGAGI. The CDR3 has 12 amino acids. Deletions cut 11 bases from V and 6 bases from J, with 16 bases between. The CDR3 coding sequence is TGTGCCGCCGGAGGACGTGTAGATGGCTACACCTTC. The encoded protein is CAAGGRVDGYTF.

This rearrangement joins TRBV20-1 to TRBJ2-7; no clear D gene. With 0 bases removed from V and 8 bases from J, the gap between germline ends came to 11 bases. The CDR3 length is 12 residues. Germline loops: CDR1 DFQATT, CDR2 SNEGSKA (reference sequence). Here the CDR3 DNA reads TGCAGTGCTAGAGATCCAGAATGGCAGCAGTACTTC. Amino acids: CSARDPEWQQYF.

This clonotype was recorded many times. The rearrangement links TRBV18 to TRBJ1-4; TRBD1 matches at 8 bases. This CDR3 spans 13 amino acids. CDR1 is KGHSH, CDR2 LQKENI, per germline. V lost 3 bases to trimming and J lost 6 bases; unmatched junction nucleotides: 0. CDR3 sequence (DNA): TGTGCCAGCTCACCGGACAGGGATGAAAAACTGTTTTTT. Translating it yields CASSPDRDEKLFF.

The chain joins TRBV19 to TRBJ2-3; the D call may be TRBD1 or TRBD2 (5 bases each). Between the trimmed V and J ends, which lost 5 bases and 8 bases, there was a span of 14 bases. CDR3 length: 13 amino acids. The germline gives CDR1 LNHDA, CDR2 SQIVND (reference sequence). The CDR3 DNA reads TGTGCCAGTAGTGAGGGACCACGCCCTACGCAGTATTTT. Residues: CASSEGPRPTQYF.

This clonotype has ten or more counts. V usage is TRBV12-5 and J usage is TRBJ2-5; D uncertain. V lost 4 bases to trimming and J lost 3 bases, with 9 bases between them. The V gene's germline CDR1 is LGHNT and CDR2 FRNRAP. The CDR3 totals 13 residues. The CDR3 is CASGSRLEETQYF. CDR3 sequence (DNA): TGTGCTAGTGGTTCCCGACTTGAAGAGACCCAGTACTTC.

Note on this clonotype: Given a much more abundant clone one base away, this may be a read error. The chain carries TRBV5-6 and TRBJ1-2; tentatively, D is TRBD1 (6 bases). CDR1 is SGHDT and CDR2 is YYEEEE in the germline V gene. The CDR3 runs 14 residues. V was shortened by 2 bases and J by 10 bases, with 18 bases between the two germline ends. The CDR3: CASSLIQGITDYTF. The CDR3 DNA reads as TGTGCCAGCAGCTTAATACAGGGCATCACGGACTACACCTTC.

CDR3 sequence: CASSLEGVVAGGPFYNEQFF. The CDR3, as DNA: TGCGCCAGCAGCTTGGAAGGGGTGGTAGCGGGAGGCCCTTTTTACAATGAGCAGTTCTTC. The V gene is TRBV5-1, the J gene TRBJ2-1, with 10 bases lining up with TRBD2. The V gene end was trimmed by 0 bases and the J gene end by 4 bases; junction bases not matched to a gene: 16. The CDR3 length is 20 residues. Looked up from germline, CDR1 is SGHRS and CDR2 is YFSETQ.

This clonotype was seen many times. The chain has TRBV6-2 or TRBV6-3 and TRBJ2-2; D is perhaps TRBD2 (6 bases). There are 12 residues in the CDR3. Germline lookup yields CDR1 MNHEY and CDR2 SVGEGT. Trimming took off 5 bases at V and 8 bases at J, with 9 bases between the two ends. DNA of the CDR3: TGTGCCAGCAGTAGGGACTCTGGGGAGCTGTTTTTT. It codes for CASSRDSGELFF.

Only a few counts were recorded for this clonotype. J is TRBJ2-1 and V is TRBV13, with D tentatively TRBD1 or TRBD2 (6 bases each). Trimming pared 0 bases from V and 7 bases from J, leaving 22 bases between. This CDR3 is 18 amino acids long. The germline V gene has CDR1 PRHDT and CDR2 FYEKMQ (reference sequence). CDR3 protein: CASSLGLYGGRTWNEQFF. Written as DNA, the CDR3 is TGTGCCAGCAGCTTAGGCCTTTATGGGGGGCGGACATGGAATGAGCAGTTCTTC. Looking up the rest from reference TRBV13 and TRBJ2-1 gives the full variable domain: AAGVIQSPRHLIKEKRETATLKCYPIPRHDTVYWYQQGPGQDPQFLISFYEKMQSDKGSIPDRFSAQQFSDYHSELNMSSLELGDSALYFCASSLGLYGGRTWNEQFFGPGTRLTVL.

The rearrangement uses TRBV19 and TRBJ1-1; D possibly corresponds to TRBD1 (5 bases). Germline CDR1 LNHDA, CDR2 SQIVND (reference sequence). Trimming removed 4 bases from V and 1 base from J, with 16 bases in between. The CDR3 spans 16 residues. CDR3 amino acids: CASSTGSWEANTEAFF. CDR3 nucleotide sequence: TGTGCCAGTAGTACAGGGTCATGGGAGGCGAACACTGAAGCTTTCTTT.

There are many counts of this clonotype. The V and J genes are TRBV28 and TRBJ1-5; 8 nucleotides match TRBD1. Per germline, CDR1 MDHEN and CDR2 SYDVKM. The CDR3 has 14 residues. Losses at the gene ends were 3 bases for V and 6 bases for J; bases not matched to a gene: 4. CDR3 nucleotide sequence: TGTGCCAGCAGTTTGGGACAGGTCGGTCAGCCCCAGCATTTT. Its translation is CASSLGQVGQPQHF.